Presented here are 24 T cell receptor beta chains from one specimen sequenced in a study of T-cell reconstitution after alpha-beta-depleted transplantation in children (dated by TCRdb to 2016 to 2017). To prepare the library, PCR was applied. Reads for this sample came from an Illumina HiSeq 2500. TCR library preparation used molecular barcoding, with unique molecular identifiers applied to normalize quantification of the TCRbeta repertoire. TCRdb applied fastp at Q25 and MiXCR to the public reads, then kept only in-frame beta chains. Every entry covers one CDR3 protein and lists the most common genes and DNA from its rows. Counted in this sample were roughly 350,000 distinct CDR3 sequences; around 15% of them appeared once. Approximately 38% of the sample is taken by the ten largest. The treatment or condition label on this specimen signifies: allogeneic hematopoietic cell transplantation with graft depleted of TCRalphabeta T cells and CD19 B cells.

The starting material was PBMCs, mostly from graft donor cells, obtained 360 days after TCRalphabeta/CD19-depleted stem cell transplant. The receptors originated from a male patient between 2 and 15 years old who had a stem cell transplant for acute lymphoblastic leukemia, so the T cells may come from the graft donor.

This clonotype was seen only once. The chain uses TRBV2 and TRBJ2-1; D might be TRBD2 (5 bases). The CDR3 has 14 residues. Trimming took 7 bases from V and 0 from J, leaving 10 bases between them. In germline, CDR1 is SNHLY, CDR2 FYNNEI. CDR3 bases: TGTGCCAGCATCGAAGGGAGCTCCTACAATGAGCAGTTCTTC. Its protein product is CASIEGSSYNEQFF.

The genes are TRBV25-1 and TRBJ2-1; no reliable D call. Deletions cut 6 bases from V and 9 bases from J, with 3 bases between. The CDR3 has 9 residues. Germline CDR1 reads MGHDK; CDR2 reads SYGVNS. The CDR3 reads CASRGEQFF. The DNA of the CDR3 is TGTGCCAGCAGGGGTGAGCAGTTCTTC. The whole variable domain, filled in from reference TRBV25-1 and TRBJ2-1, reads EADIYQTPRYLVIGTGKKITLECSQTMGHDKMYWYQQDPGMELHLIHYSYGVNSTEKGDLSSESTVSRIRTEHFPLTLESARPSHTSQYLCASRGEQFFGPGTRLTVL.

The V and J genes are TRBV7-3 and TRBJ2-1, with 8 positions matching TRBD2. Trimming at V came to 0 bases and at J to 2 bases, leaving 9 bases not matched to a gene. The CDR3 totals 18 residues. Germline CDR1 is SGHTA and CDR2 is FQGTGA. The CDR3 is CASSLTAGAGGPYNEQFF. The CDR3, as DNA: TGTGCCAGCAGCTTAACTGCCGGGGCGGGAGGCCCCTACAATGAGCAGTTCTTC.

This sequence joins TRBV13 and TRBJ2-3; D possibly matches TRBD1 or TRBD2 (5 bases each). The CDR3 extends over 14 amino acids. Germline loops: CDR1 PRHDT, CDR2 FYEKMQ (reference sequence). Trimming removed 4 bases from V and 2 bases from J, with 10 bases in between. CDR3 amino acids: CASSSGRITDTQYF. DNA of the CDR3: TGTGCCAGCAGCTCGGGACGGATCACAGATACGCAGTATTTT.

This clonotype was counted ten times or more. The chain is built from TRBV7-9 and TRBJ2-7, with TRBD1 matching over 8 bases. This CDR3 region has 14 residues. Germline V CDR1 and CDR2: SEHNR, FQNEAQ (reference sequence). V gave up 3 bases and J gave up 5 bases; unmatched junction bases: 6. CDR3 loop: CASSFSGGVHEQYF. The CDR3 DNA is TGTGCCAGCAGCTTCTCAGGGGGCGTCCACGAGCAGTACTTC.

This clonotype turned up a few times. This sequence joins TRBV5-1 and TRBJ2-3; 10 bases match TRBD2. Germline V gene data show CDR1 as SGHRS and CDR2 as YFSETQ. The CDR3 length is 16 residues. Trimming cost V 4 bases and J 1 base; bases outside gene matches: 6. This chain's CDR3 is CASSLPGTSGTDTQYF. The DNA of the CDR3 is TGCGCCAGCAGCCTCCCGGGGACTAGCGGCACAGATACGCAGTATTTT.

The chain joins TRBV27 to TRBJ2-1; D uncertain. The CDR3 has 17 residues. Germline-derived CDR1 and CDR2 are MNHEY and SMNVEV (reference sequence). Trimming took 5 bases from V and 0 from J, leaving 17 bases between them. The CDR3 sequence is CASSQSEPRSSYNEQFF. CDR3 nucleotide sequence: TGTGCCAGCAGTCAATCAGAGCCCCGTAGCTCCTACAATGAGCAGTTCTTC.

CDR3 coding DNA: TGTGCCAGCAGCGCGGGGGGGAACACTGAAGCTTTCTTT. This sequence encodes CASSAGGNTEAFF. The chain carries TRBV9 and TRBJ1-1; a weak D match, TRBD1 (5 bases). V lost 3 bases and J 1 base, leaving 7 bases between the germline ends. CDR1 SGDLS and CDR2 YYNGEE come from the germline V gene. CDR3 size: 13 residues.

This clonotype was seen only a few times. CDR3 nucleotides: TGCGCCAGCAGCCAAGTGGGGACAGTTTCCTACTCTGGAAACACCATATATTTT. Protein sequence: CASSQVGTVSYSGNTIYF. The V call is TRBV4-1, the J call TRBJ1-3; TRBD1 aligns across 7 bases. This CDR3 contains 18 residues. Germline CDR1 reads MGHRA; CDR2 reads YSYEKL. V trimming: 1 base; J trimming: 0 bases; junction bases outside the gene matches: 9.

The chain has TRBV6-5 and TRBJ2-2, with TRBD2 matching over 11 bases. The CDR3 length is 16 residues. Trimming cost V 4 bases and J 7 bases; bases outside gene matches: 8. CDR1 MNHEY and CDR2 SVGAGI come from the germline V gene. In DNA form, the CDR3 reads TGTGCCAGCAGTTGGGTAGCGGGAGGGCCTAGCGGGGAGCTGTTTTTT. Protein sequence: CASSWVAGGPSGELFF.

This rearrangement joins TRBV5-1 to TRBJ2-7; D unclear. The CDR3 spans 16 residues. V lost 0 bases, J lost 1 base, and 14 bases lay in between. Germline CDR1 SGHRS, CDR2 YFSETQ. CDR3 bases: TGCGCCAGCAGCTTGGGACGTAACGGGTGGTCCTACGAGCAGTACTTC. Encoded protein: CASSLGRNGWSYEQYF.

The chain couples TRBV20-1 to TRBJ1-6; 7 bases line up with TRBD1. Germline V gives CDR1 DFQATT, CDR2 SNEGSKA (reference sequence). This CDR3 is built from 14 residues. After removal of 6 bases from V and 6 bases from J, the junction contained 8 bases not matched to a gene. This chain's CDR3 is CSAKDGTANSPLHF. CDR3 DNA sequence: TGCAGTGCCAAGGACGGGACAGCTAATTCACCCCTCCACTTT.

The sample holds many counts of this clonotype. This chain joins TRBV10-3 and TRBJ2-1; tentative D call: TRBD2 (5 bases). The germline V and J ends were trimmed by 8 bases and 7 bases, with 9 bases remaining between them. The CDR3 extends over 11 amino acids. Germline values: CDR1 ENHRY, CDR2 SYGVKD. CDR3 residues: CAIGPGNEQFF. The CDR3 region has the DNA TGTGCCATCGGGCCGGGGAATGAGCAGTTCTTC.

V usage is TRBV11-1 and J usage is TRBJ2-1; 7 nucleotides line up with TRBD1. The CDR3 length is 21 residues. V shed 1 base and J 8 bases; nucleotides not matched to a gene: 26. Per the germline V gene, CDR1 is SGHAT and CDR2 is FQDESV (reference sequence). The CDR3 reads CASSLVSGLVGAHRGEDEQFF. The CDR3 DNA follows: TGTGCCAGCAGCTTAGTATCGGGTTTAGTAGGGGCTCACAGGGGCGAGGATGAGCAGTTCTTC. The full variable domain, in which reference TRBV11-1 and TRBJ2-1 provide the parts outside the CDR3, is EAEVAQSPRYKITEKSQAVAFWCDPISGHATLYWYRQILGQGPELLVQFQDESVVDDSQLPKDRFSAERLKGVDSTLKIQPAELGDSAMYLCASSLVSGLVGAHRGEDEQFFGPGTRLTVL.

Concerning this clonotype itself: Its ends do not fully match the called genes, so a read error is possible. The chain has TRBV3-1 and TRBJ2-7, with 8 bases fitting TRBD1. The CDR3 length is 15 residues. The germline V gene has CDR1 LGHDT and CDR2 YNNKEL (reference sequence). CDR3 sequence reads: CATSQEGTGFYEQYF. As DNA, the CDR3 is TGTGCCACCAGCCAAGAGGGGACAGGATTCTACGAGCAGTACTTC.

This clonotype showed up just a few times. The CDR3: CASSFPEREGTYNEQFF. The CDR3, as DNA: TGTGCCAGCAGTTTCCCCGAGCGGGAGGGAACCTACAATGAGCAGTTCTTC. V gene TRBV12-3 or TRBV12-4 combines with J gene TRBJ2-1; 10 nucleotides match TRBD2. The V gene end was trimmed by 3 bases and the J gene end by 2 bases; junction bases not matched to a gene: 7. The CDR3 length is 17 residues.

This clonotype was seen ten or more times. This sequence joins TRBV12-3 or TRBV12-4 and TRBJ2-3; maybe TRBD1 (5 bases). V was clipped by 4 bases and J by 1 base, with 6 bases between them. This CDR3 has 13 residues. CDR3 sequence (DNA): TGTGCCAGCAGTTCGACAGGCACAGATACGCAGTATTTT. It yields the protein CASSSTGTDTQYF.

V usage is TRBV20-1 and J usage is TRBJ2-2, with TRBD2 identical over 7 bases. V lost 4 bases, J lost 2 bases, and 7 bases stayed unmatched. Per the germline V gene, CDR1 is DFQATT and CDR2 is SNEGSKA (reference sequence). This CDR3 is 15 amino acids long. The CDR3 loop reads CSAKRAGVNTGELFF. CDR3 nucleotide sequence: TGCAGTGCTAAGAGGGCGGGAGTAAACACCGGGGAGCTGTTTTTT.

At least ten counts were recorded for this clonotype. CDR3 region: CSAARLLAKNIQYF. In DNA, the CDR3 is TGCAGTGCGGCACGTCTACTAGCCAAAAACATTCAGTACTTC. The chain carries TRBV20-1 and TRBJ2-4; D call uncertain. Germline V lookup: CDR1 DFQATT, CDR2 SNEGSKA (reference sequence). V lost 6 bases and J lost 0, with 12 bases in between. The CDR3 is made up of 14 amino acids.

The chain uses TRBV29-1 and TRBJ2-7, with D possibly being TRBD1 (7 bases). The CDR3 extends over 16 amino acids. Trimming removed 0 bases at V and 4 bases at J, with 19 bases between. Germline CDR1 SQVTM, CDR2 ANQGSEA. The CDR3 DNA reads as TGCAGCGTTGAAGACCAGTCCGCAGGGGGGCGATACGAGCAGTACTTC. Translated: CSVEDQSAGGRYEQYF.

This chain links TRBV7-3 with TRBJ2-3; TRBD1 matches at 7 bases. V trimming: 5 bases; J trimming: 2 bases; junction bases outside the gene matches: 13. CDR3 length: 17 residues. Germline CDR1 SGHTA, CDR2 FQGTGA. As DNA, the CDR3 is TGTGCCAGCAGCCCAGGCCGGACAGGTGGATTCACAGATACGCAGTATTTT. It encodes CASSPGRTGGFTDTQYF.

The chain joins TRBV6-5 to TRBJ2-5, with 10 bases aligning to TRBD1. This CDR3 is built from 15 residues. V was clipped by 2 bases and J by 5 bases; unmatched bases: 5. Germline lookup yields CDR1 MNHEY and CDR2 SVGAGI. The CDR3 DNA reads TGTGCCAGCAGTTACACCGGGACAGGGGCGGAGACCCAGTACTTC. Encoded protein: CASSYTGTGAETQYF.

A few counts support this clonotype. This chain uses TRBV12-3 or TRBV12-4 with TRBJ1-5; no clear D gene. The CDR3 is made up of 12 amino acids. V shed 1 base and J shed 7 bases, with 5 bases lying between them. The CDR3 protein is CASSLGEQPQHF. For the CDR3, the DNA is TGTGCCAGCAGTTTAGGAGAACAGCCCCAGCATTTT.

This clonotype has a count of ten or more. Here the CDR3 DNA reads TGTGCCAGCAGTCGCTTCGGTGAAGCTTTCTTT. It codes for CASSRFGEAFF. The chain uses TRBV12-3 or TRBV12-4 and TRBJ1-1; D is unresolved. Trimming took off 5 bases at V and 7 bases at J, with 8 bases between the two ends. This CDR3 has 11 residues.